This entry lists 18 T cell receptor beta chains sequenced from one sample in a study of Ad26.COV2.S vaccination and SARS-CoV-2 variants. Treatment here: approximately 18 received Ad26.COV2.S at low or high dose, single or two shots; 5 received placebo; per-sample allocation not given. Sampling was done on day 63 after the first vaccine or placebo injection. TCRdb's copy holds only in-frame clones and misses some; the assay was immunoSEQ multiplex PCR. The sample contains some 640,000 clones, around 90% of which appear only once. Sequencing was performed on peripheral blood, taken in a trial of Ad26.COV2.S vaccine versus placebo. The source of these receptors is a person aged 18-65 years who received the Ad26.COV2.S COVID-19 vaccine or a placebo.

This chain connects TRBV27 to TRBJ2-6; D ambiguous. This CDR3 is 14 amino acids long. V lost 3 bases, J lost 4 bases, and 7 bases lay in between. Germline V gives CDR1 MNHEY, CDR2 SMNVEV (reference sequence). CDR3 residues: CASSFGPGANVLTF. The CDR3 DNA reads TGTGCCAGCAGTTTCGGGCCCGGGGCCAACGTCCTGACTTTC. The whole variable domain, filled in from reference TRBV27 and TRBJ2-6, reads EAQVTQNPRYLITVTGKKLTVTCSQNMNHEYMSWYRQDPGLGLRQIYYSMNVEVTDKGDVPEGYKVSRKEKRNFPLILESPSPNQTSLYFCASSFGPGANVLTFGAGSRLTVL.

This chain links TRBV5-1 with TRBJ2-7; the D call may be TRBD1 or TRBD2 (5 bases each). Germline CDR1 is SGHRS and CDR2 is YFSETQ. This CDR3 region has 14 residues. Trimming stripped 3 bases from V and 3 bases from J, with 13 bases between. The chain's CDR3 is CASSSRDGNYEQYF. CDR3 DNA sequence: TGCGCCAGCAGCTCCCGGGACGGAAACTACGAGCAGTACTTC.

The V and J genes are TRBV4-2 and TRBJ1-6; D call uncertain. Trimming removed 1 base from V and 7 bases from J, with 8 bases in between. Germline values: CDR1 LGHNA, CDR2 YNFKEQ. This CDR3 has 14 residues. The CDR3 region has the DNA TGTGCCAGCAGCCAAGGACAATTGAATTCACCCCTCCACTTT. Translation: CASSQGQLNSPLHF.

The chain couples TRBV7-9 to TRBJ1-3, with no clear D. Trimming pared 1 base from V and 0 bases from J, leaving 16 bases between. The germline gives CDR1 SEHNR, CDR2 FQNEAQ (reference sequence). The CDR3 spans 18 residues. The CDR3 DNA reads TGTGCCAGCAGCTTAGTGAGCAGGCAGCCCATCTCTGGAAACACCATATATTTT. Residues: CASSLVSRQPISGNTIYF.

The rearrangement links TRBV12-5 to TRBJ1-1; weak D call: TRBD1 (5 bases). Trimming cost V 0 bases and J 3 bases, with 23 bases left between them. Germline lookup yields CDR1 LGHNT and CDR2 FRNRAP. This CDR3 spans 19 amino acids. The CDR3 nucleotides read TGTGCTAGTGGTTTGGTACAAAGGGGAATGAGAGTTTGGGACACTGAAGCTTTCTTT. Residues: CASGLVQRGMRVWDTEAFF.

V gene TRBV11-3 combines with J gene TRBJ2-4, with TRBD2 matching over 7 bases. V lost 4 bases, J lost 15 bases, and 3 bases stayed unmatched. Germline lookup yields CDR1 SGHNT and CDR2 YENEEA. This CDR3 is 10 amino acids long. CDR3 DNA: TGTGCCAGCAGCTACGGGGGGATGTACTTC. Translated, it gives CASSYGGMYF.

The V gene is TRBV18, the J gene TRBJ2-3, with D hard to call. The V end lost 6 bases, the J end lost 9 bases, and 13 bases lay between the germline ends. CDR3 length: 12 residues. CDR1 KGHSH and CDR2 LQKENI come from the germline V gene. The DNA of the CDR3 is TGTGCCAGCTCCCCAAGACCCGAGACGCAGTATTTT. Its protein product is CASSPRPETQYF.

This clone was counted once. This chain joins TRBV3-1 (or the pseudogene TRBV3-2) and TRBJ2-6; maybe TRBD1 (6 bases). The germline CDR1 and CDR2 sequences are LGHDT and YNNKEL (reference sequence). Trimming took off 6 bases at V and 2 bases at J, with 8 bases between the two ends. This CDR3 contains 14 residues. This CDR3 reads CASSRTAGANVLTF. The DNA of the CDR3 is TGTGCCAGCAGTCGGACAGCTGGGGCCAACGTCCTGACTTTC.

J is TRBJ1-2 and V is TRBV3-1 (or the pseudogene TRBV3-2); TRBD1 is a possible D gene (6 bases). V lost 3 bases, J lost 7 bases, and 12 bases lay in between. Germline V gene sequence: CDR1 LGHDT, CDR2 YNNKEL (reference sequence). The length of the CDR3 is 13 residues. The CDR3 sequence is CASSHPRGVGYTF. The CDR3 DNA reads as TGTGCCAGCAGCCACCCTAGGGGGGTTGGCTACACCTTC.

This clone came up once. The chain combines TRBV6-2 or TRBV6-3 with TRBJ1-2; D remains unclear. V gave up 7 bases and J gave up 3 bases, with 15 bases separating them. Germline loops: CDR1 MNHEY, CDR2 SVGEGT. The CDR3 length is 14 residues. CDR3 sequence (DNA): TGTGCCAGCACCCCCCCGGCCGGATACTATGGCTACACCTTC. Protein product: CASTPPAGYYGYTF.

The chain is built from TRBV18 and TRBJ1-5; the D gene is possibly TRBD1 (5 bases). The germline V gene has CDR1 KGHSH and CDR2 LQKENI. CDR3 length: 16 residues. V lost 6 bases and J 7 bases, leaving 22 bases between the germline ends. CDR3 nucleotide sequence: TGTGCCAGCTCCCTAATGACGGGAGGGGACGTCCAGCCCCAGCATTTT. Its translation is CASSLMTGGDVQPQHF.

The chain combines TRBV7-6 with TRBJ1-3; D gene ambiguous. Germline values: CDR1 SGHVS, CDR2 FNYEAQ. The CDR3 totals 16 residues. V was trimmed by 5 bases and J by 0 bases, leaving 14 bases between them. Here the CDR3 reads CASSTSASSSGNTIYF. For the CDR3, the DNA is TGTGCCAGCAGCACAAGTGCGTCCTCCTCTGGAAACACCATATATTTT. Drawing the rest from reference TRBV7-6 and TRBJ1-3, the complete variable domain is GAGVSQSPRYKVTKRGQDVALRCDPISGHVSLYWYRQALGQGPEFLTYFNYEAQQDKSGLPNDRFSAERPEGSISTLTIQRTEQRDSAMYRCASSTSASSSGNTIYFGEGSWLTVV.

The V gene is TRBV29-1, the J gene TRBJ1-2; D unclear. Trimming removed 0 bases at V and 1 base at J, with 6 bases between. Germline lookup yields CDR1 SQVTM and CDR2 ANQGSEA. The CDR3 is 13 amino acids. For the CDR3, the DNA is TGCAGCGTTGAAGATCATAGTAACTATGGCTACACCTTC. Translating it yields CSVEDHSNYGYTF.

The V call is TRBV24-1, the J call TRBJ1-5, with 8 nucleotides matching TRBD1. CDR1 and CDR2 (germline): KGHDR, SFDVKD. This CDR3 is 19 amino acids long. Trimming took 2 bases from V and 0 from J; bases not matched to a gene: 11. The CDR3 reads CATSDSASDRVYSNQPQHF. The CDR3 DNA reads TGTGCCACCAGTGATTCAGCCTCGGACAGGGTTTATAGCAATCAGCCCCAGCATTTT.

The rearrangement uses TRBV10-3 and TRBJ2-5; 9 bases are shared with TRBD2. After removal of 9 bases from V and 5 bases from J, the junction contained 7 bases not matched to a gene. The CDR3 covers 13 residues. Germline CDR1 reads ENHRY; CDR2 reads SYGVKD. CDR3 region: CAISGGFGETQYF. In DNA form, the CDR3 reads TGTGCCATTAGCGGGGGTTTTGGGGAGACCCAGTACTTC.

A few counts support this clone. The V gene is TRBV3-1 (or the pseudogene TRBV3-2), the J gene TRBJ1-3; no definite D call. The CDR3 is 14 amino acids. Trimming took 3 bases from V and 1 from J, leaving 7 bases between them. Germline V gives CDR1 LGHDT, CDR2 YNNKEL (reference sequence). The CDR3 spells CASSQGRSGNTIYF. The CDR3 DNA follows: TGTGCCAGCAGCCAGGGGAGATCTGGAAACACCATATATTTT.

The chain uses TRBV10-1 and TRBJ1-2; D uncertain. Trimming stripped 3 bases from V and 4 bases from J, with 6 bases between. Germline loops: CDR1 WNHNN, CDR2 SYGVQD (reference sequence). This CDR3 has 12 amino acids. The CDR3 nucleotides read TGCGCCAGCAGTGACAGCGGCTATGGCTACACCTTC. Its protein product is CASSDSGYGYTF.

This clone was found a few times. The chain carries TRBV7-7 and TRBJ2-7; 10 bases agree with TRBD2. V shed 5 bases, J shed 0 bases, and the junction held 10 bases outside the gene matches. Germline V gene sequence: CDR1 SSHAT, CDR2 FNYEAQ (reference sequence). This CDR3 comprises 17 residues. The CDR3 here is CASSVGVSGGYSYEQYF. The DNA of the CDR3 is TGTGCCAGCAGCGTAGGAGTTAGCGGGGGGTACTCCTACGAGCAGTACTTC.